In its sample, the clone carrying this T cell receptor beta chain was seen a few times. The antigen remains unidentified. The data are from a study of Ad26.COV2.S vaccination and SARS-CoV-2 variants. About the study: Donor was in the COV1001 Ad26.COV2.S trial arm.

The V gene lost 0 bases and the J gene lost 1 base, with 13 bases spanning the gap. This CDR3 has 16 amino acids. The germline V gene encodes CDR1 LNHNV and CDR2 YYDKDF (reference sequence). Study-wide findings and caveats: For non-spike TCRs, breadth in vaccine recipients resembled that in placebo recipients.

Using immunoSEQ multiplex PCR, the repertoire was profiled, and TCRdb retains in-frame clones only, with some absent. The table records 300,000 to 400,000 clones, more than 75% of them present only once. Regarding treatment: around 19 received Ad26.COV2.S at low or high dose, single or two shots; about 5 received placebo; per-sample allocation not given. At day 63 after the first vaccine or placebo injection, samples were drawn. This receptor was taken from a person aged 18-65 years who received the Ad26.COV2.S COVID-19 vaccine or a placebo. The sequencing used peripheral blood, collected in a trial of Ad26.COV2.S vaccine versus placebo. The chain carries TRBV15 and TRBJ2-7, with D perhaps matching TRBD2 (5 bases). This CDR3 is CATSRDRLRESYEQYF. The CDR3 DNA is TGTGCCACCAGCAGAGATAGACTACGAGAATCCTACGAGCAGTACTTC. The full variable domain, rest sourced from reference TRBV15 and TRBJ2-7, is DAMVIQNPRYQVTQFGKPVTLSCSQTLNHNVMYWYQQKSSQAPKLLFHYYDKDFNNEADTPDNFQSRRPNTSFCFLDIRSPGLGDTAMYLCATSRDRLRESYEQYFGPGTRLTVT.